Below are 9 T cell receptor beta chains sequenced from a single sample in a study of blood T cell repertoires in COVID-19. Sequenced by immunoSEQ multiplex PCR; TCRdb stores in-frame clones only, minus some. The table has around 120,000 clones, about 90% seen once. Sequenced material: peripheral blood. These receptors all stem from a woman in her sixties with COVID-19, enrolled during active disease.

The chain couples TRBV9 to TRBJ1-2; maybe TRBD1 (5 bases). The CDR3 runs to 13 residues. With 4 bases removed from V and 4 bases from J, the gap between germline ends came to 11 bases. Germline V CDR1 and CDR2: SGDLS, YYNGEE. In DNA form, the CDR3 reads TGTGCCAGCAGCCCCCTCGGGGGCTATGGCTACACCTTC. Its protein is CASSPLGGYGYTF.

The genes are TRBV30 and TRBJ2-3; perhaps TRBD2 as D (5 bases). The V end lost 4 bases, the J end lost 5 bases, and 10 bases lay between the germline ends. CDR3 length: 12 amino acids. Germline V lookup: CDR1 GTSNPN, CDR2 SVGIG (reference sequence). The chain's CDR3 is CAWTSGGDTQYF. For the CDR3, the DNA is TGTGCCTGGACCTCCGGAGGAGATACGCAGTATTTT.

The CDR3 sequence: CASSVASNRGNSPLHF. The CDR3 nucleotides are TGTGCCAGCAGCGTAGCGTCTAACAGGGGAAATTCACCCCTCCACTTT. This rearrangement joins TRBV9 to TRBJ1-6, with 7 positions matching TRBD1. V shed 0 bases and J 7 bases; nucleotides not matched to a gene: 7. The CDR3 length is 16 residues. The germline V gene encodes CDR1 SGDLS and CDR2 YYNGEE.

The chain links TRBV5-8 to TRBJ2-7; no firm D call. Germline lookup yields CDR1 SGHTS and CDR2 YDEGEE. V gave up 4 bases and J gave up 3 bases, with 5 bases separating them. The CDR3 consists of 11 residues. The CDR3 region is CASSPYYEQYF. The CDR3 bases are TGTGCCAGCAGCCCCTACTACGAGCAGTACTTC.

The rearrangement uses TRBV6-5 and TRBJ1-6; unclear D gene. Trimming shortened V by 0 bases and J by 8 bases, and 11 bases separated the two germline ends. Looked up from germline, CDR1 is MNHEY and CDR2 is SVGAGI. This CDR3 has 15 amino acids. The CDR3 loop is CASSYSKRVDSPLHF. The CDR3 DNA follows: TGTGCCAGCAGTTACTCGAAGCGGGTTGATTCACCCCTCCACTTT.

The V call is TRBV5-1, the J call TRBJ1-5; the match to TRBD1 covers 9 bases. The ends lost 0 bases at V and 6 bases at J; junction bases unmatched: 7. Germline V gives CDR1 SGHRS, CDR2 YFSETQ. The CDR3 has 16 amino acids. The CDR3 coding sequence is TGCGCCAGCAGCTTGGAGCCGGGGACAGGGATTCAGCCCCAGCATTTT. It is translated as CASSLEPGTGIQPQHF.

At least ten counts were recorded for this clone. V gene TRBV7-2 combines with J gene TRBJ1-1; 12 bases match TRBD1. The V segment lost 4 bases and the J segment 0 bases; nucleotides outside the gene matches: 9. Germline V gene sequence: CDR1 SGHTA, CDR2 FQGNSA. This CDR3 contains 18 residues. CDR3 nucleotides: TGTGCCAGCAGCTCTCCCCCCGGGGACAGGGGGCTGAACACTGAAGCTTTCTTT. Its translation is CASSSPPGDRGLNTEAFF.

As to this clone: One end of the junction fails to match germline, which may point to a read error. J is TRBJ2-1 and V is TRBV7-7; 10 nucleotides line up with TRBD1. The CDR3 is 14 residues long. Germline assignment: CDR1 SSHAT and CDR2 FNYEAQ (reference sequence). CDR3 protein: CASSLGQGNNEQFF. Written as DNA, the CDR3 is TGTGCTAGCAGCTTGGGACAGGGGAACAATGAGCAGTTCTTC.

The V and J genes are TRBV7-6 and TRBJ1-2, with D possibly TRBD1 on 5 matching bases. From germline, CDR1 is SGHVS and CDR2 FNYEAQ. V lost 0 bases and J lost 7, with 15 bases in between. The CDR3 spans 15 residues. The CDR3 nucleotides read TGTGCCAGCAGCTTAGCCAATGGGGGGGAGTTTGGCTACACCTTC. Residues: CASSLANGGEFGYTF.